The clone carrying this T cell receptor beta chain turned up a few times. The record originates from a study of patients and donors after allogeneic stem cell transplantation. TCRdb independently ran MiXCR on the RT-PCR reads; one entry per CDR3 protein. Of 900,000 to 1,000,000 distinct CDR3 sequences detected, roughly 18% appear once; the ten largest clones hold around 6%. J gave up 3 bases and V 4 bases, and 8 bases lay outside the gene matches. Germline CDR1 reads SGHRS; CDR2 reads YFSETQ. CDR3 length: 15 amino acids. V is TRBV5-1 and J is TRBJ2-3; 7 positions match TRBD1. Sequencing used blood, either unsorted or a sorted T cell fraction (not recorded which). The clonotype was recovered from a human donor who was either an allogeneic HSCT recipient or a stem cell or donor lymphocyte infusion donor (not recorded which). It is not recorded whose cells these are; they may come from a transplant donor. The CDR3 region is CASSQKYRGTDTQYF. The CDR3 nucleotides are TGCGCCAGCAGCCAGAAATACAGGGGTACAGATACGCAGTATTTT.